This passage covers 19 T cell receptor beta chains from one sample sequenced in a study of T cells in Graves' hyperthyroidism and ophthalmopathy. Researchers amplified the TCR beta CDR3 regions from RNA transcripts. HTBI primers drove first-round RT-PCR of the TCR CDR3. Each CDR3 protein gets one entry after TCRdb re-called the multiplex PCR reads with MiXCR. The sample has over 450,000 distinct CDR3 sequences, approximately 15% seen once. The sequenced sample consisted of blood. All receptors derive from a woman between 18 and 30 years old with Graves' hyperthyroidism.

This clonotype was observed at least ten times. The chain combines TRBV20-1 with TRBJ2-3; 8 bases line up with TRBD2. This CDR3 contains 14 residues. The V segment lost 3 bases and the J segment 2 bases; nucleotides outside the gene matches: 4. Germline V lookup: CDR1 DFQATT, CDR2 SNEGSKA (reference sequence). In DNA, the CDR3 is TGCAGTGCTAGCTTAGCGGGGCCCACAGATACGCAGTATTTT. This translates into CSASLAGPTDTQYF.

In nucleotides, the CDR3 is TGTGCCAGCAGCGGCCGACGACCCCTCGGGGCCCAGTACTTC. This gives the protein CASSGRRPLGAQYF. The chain has TRBV9 and TRBJ2-5; the D gene is possibly TRBD2 (5 bases). Trimming stripped 3 bases from V and 9 bases from J, with 18 bases between. The CDR3 consists of 14 residues. CDR1 is SGDLS and CDR2 is YYNGEE in the germline V gene.

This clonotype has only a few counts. DNA of the CDR3: TGTGCCAGCAGCACTCGACAGGGGGCAAGAGGAGAGACCCAGTACTTC. It yields the protein CASSTRQGARGETQYF. The chain carries TRBV7-8 and TRBJ2-5; 10 bases are a match to TRBD1. The CDR3 covers 16 residues. Germline lookup yields CDR1 SGHVS and CDR2 FQNEAQ. The trim removed 5 bases at V and 4 bases at J, leaving 10 bases unmatched.

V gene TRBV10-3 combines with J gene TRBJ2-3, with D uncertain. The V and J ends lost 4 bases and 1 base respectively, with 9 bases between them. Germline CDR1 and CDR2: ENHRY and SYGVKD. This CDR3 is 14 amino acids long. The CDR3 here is CAISGVRGTDTQYF. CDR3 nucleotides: TGTGCCATCAGTGGGGTCCGTGGCACAGATACGCAGTATTTT.

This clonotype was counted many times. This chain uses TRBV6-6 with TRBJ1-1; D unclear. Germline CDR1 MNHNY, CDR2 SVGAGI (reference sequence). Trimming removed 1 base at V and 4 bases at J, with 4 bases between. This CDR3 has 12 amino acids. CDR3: CASSYLGTEAFF. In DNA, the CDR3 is TGTGCCAGCAGTTACTTGGGCACTGAAGCTTTCTTT.

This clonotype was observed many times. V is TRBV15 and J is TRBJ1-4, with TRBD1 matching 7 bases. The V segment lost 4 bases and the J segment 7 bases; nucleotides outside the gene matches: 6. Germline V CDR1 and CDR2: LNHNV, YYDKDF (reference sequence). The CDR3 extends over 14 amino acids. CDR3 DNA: TGTGCCACCAGCACCGACAGGGCGGCTGAAAAACTGTTTTTT. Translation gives CATSTDRAAEKLFF.

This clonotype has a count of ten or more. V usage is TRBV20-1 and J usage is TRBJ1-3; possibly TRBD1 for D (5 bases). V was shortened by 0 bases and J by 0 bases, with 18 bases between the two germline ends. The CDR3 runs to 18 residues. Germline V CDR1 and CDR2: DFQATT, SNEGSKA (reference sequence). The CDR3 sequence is CSARDPWGDRDSGNTIYF. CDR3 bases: TGCAGTGCTAGAGATCCGTGGGGGGATCGGGACTCTGGAAACACCATATATTTT.

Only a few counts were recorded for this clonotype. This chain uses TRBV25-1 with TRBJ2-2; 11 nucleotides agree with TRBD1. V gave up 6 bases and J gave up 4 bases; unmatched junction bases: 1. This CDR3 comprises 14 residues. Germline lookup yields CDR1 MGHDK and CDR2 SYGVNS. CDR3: CASRGTGGTGELFF. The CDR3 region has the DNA TGTGCCAGCAGGGGGACAGGGGGCACCGGGGAGCTGTTTTTT.

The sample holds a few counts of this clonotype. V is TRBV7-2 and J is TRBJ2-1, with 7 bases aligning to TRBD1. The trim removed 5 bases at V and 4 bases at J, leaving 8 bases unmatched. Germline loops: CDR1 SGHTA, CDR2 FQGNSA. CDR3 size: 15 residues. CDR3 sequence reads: CASSPTGQFYNEQFF. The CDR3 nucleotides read TGTGCCAGCAGCCCCACGGGACAGTTTTACAATGAGCAGTTCTTC.

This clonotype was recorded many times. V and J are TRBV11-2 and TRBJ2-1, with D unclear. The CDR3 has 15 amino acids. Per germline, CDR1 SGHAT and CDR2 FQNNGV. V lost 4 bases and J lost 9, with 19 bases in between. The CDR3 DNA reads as TGTGCCAGCAGCTCAACGCCGTCCCGGTTCTCTGAGCAGTTCTTC. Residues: CASSSTPSRFSEQFF.

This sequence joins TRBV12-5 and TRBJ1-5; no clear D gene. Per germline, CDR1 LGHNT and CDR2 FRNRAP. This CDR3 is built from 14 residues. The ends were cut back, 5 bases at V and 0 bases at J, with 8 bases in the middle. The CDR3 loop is CASGRSYSNQPQHF. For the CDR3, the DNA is TGTGCTAGTGGTCGGTCGTATAGCAATCAGCCCCAGCATTTT.

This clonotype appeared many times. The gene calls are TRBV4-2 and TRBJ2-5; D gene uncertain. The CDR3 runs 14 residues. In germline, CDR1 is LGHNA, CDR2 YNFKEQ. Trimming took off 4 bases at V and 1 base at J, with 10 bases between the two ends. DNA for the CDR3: TGTGCCAGCAGCCCCTTGACCAGCCAAGAGACCCAGTACTTC. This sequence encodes CASSPLTSQETQYF.

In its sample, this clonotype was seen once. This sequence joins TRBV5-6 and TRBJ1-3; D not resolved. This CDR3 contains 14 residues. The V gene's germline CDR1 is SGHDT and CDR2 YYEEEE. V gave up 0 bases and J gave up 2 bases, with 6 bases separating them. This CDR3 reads CASSLGITGNTIYF. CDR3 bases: TGTGCCAGCAGCTTGGGTATTACTGGAAACACCATATATTTT.

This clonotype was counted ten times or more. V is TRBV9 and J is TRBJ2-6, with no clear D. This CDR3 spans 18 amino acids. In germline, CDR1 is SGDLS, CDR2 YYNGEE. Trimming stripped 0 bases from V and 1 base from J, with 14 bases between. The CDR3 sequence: CASSVGVGVLSGANVLTF. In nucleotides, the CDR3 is TGTGCCAGCAGCGTAGGAGTCGGAGTCCTTTCTGGGGCCAACGTCCTGACTTTC.

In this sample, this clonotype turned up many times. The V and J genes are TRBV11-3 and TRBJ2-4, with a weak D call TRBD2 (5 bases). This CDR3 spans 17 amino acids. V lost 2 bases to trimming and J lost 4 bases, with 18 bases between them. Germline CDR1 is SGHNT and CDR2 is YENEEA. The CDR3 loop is CASSLYGSGSLKNIQYF. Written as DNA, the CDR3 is TGTGCCAGCAGCTTATATGGGTCGGGGTCCCTTAAAAACATTCAGTACTTC. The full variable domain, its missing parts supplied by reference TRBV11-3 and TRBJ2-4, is EAGVVQSPRYKIIEKKQPVAFWCNPISGHNTLYWYLQNLGQGPELLIRYENEEAVDDSQLPKDRFSAERLKGVDSTLKIQPAELGDSAVYLCASSLYGSGSLKNIQYFGAGTRLSVL.

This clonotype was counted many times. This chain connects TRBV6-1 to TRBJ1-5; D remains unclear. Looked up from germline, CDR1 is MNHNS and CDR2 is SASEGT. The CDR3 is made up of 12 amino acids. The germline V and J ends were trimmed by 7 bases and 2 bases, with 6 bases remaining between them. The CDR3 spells CASIDGNQPQHF. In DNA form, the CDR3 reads TGTGCCAGCATCGACGGCAATCAGCCCCAGCATTTT.

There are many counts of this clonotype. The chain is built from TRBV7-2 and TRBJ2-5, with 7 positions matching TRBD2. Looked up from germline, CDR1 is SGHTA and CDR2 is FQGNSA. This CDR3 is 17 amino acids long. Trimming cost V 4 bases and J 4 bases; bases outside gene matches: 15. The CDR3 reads CASSSSGRGSWGETQYF. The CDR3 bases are TGTGCCAGCAGCTCTTCGGGGAGGGGTTCATGGGGAGAGACCCAGTACTTC.

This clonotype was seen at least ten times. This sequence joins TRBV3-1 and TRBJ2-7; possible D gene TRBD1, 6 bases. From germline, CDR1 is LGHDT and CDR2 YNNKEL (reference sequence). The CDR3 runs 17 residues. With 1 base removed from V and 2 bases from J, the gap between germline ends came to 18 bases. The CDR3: CASSQGFSQGDPYEQYF. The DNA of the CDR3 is TGTGCCAGCAGCCAAGGCTTCTCACAGGGTGACCCCTACGAGCAGTACTTC.

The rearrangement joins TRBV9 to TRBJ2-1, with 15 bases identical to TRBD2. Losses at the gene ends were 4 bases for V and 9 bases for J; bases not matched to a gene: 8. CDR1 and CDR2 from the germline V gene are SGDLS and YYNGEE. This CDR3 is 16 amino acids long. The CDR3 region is CASSPRTSGRAGEQFF. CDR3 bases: TGTGCCAGCAGCCCCCGGACTAGCGGGAGGGCGGGTGAGCAGTTCTTC.